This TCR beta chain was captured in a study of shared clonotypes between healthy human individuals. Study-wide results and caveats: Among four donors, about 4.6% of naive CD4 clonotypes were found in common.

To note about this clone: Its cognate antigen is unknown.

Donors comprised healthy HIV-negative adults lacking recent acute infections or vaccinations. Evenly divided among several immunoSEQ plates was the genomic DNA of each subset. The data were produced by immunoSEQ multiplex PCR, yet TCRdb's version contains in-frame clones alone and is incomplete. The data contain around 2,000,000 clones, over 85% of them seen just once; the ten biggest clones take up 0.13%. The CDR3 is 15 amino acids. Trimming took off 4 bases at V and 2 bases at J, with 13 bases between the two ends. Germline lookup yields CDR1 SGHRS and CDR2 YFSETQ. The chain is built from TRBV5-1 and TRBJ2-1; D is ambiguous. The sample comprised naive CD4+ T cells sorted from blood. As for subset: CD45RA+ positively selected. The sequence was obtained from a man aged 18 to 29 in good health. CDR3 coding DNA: TGCGCCAGCAGCGGAACCGGCGGAGCCTACAATGAGCAGTTCTTC. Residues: CASSGTGGAYNEQFF.